This T cell receptor beta chain was sequenced in a study of T cell repertoires in cytomegalovirus infection. Study-level information: CMV epitopes, recently identified HLA-C-restricted and well-studied HLA-B-restricted, were used. It can be stated that public TCR beta signatures indicated CMV infection as well as a matching HLA type. Overall study results and limits: CMV-specific HLA-C-restricted TCR beta clonotypes dominated the ex vivo response.

Remarks on this clonotype: Its antigen remains unidentified.

TCRdb itself ran the reads through MiXCR, one entry per CDR3 protein. This sample has about 700,000 distinct CDR3 sequences; about 33% occur once, and the top ten carry 18%. Germline lookup yields CDR1 SGHAT and CDR2 FQNNGV. This CDR3 region has 20 residues. V was clipped by 3 bases and J by 6 bases; unmatched bases: 21. The material was cultured PBMCs, obtained from culture after CMV antigen stimulation. The chain uses TRBV11-2 and TRBJ2-1; 9 nucleotides line up with TRBD2. The clonotype originates from a human donor in good health (CMV status not recorded). Some clones in this sample may be carry-over from other donors' samples. DNA for the CDR3: TGTGCCAGCAGCTTTCACAGGCGCCCCATCCAGACTAGCGGAATCAATGAGCAGTTCTTC. Amino acid sequence: CASSFHRRPIQTSGINEQFF.